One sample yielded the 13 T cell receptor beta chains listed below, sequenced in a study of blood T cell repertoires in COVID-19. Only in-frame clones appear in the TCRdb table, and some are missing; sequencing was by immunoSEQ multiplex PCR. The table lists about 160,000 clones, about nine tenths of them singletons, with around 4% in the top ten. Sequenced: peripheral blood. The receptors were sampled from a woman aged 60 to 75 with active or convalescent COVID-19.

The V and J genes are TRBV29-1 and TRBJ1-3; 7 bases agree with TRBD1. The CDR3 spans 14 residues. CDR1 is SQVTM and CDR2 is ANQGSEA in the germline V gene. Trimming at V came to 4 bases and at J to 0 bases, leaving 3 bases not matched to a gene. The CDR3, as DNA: TGCAGCGTTGGGGACAGCATCTCTGGAAACACCATATATTTT. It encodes CSVGDSISGNTIYF.

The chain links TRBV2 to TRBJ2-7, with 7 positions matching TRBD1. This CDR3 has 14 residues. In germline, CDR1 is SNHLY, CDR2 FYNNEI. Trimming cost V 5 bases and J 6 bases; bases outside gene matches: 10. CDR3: CASSWTGLTSEQYF. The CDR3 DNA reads TGTGCCAGCAGTTGGACAGGTCTGACCTCCGAGCAGTACTTC.

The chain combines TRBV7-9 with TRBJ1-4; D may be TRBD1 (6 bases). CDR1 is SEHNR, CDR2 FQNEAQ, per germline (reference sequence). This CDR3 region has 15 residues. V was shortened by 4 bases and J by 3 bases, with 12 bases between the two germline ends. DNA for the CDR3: TGTGCCAGCAGCTCCAAGGGGGGGGCTAATGAAAAACTGTTTTTT. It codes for CASSSKGGANEKLFF. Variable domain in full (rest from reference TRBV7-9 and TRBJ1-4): DTGVSQNPRHKITKRGQNVTFRCDPISEHNRLYWYRQTLGQGPEFLTYFQNEAQLEKSRLLSDRFSAERPKGSFSTLEIQRTEQGDSAMYLCASSSKGGANEKLFFGSGTQLSVL.

CDR3 coding DNA: TGTGCCAGCAGTTCCCGGGAAACCCACTACGAGCAGTACTTC. It encodes CASSSRETHYEQYF. The V and J genes are TRBV27 and TRBJ2-7; a weak D match, TRBD2 (5 bases). Germline CDR1 reads MNHEY; CDR2 reads SMNVEV (reference sequence). The CDR3 is 14 amino acids. Trimming cost V 4 bases and J 3 bases, with 13 bases left between them.

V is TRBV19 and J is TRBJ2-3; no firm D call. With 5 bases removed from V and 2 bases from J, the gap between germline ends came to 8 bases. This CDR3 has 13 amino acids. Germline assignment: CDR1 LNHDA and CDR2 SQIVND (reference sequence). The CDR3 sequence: CASSPRVTDTQYF. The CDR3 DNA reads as TGTGCCAGTAGTCCCCGGGTCACAGATACGCAGTATTTT.

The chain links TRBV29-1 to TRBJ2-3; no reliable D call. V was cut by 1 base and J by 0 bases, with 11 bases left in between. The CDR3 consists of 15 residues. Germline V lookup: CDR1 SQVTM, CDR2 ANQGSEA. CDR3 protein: CSVEGPKRSTDTQYF. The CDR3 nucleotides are TGCAGCGTTGAAGGCCCAAAGAGGAGCACAGATACGCAGTATTTT.

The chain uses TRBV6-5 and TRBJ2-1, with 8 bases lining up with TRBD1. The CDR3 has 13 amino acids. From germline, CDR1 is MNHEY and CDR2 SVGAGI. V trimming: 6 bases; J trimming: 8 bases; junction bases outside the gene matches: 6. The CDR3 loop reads CASSIQGEYEQFF. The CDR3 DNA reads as TGTGCCAGCAGCATACAGGGGGAGTATGAGCAGTTCTTC.

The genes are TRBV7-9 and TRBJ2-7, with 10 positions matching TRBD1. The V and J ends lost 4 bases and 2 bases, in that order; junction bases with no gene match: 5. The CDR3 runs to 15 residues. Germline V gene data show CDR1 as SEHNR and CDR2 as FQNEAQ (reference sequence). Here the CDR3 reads CASSSGTGAPYEQYF. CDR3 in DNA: TGTGCCAGCAGCTCTGGGACAGGGGCCCCCTACGAGCAGTACTTC.

CDR3 sequence reads: CASGDSAGSPLHF. The CDR3 DNA sequence: TGTGCCAGCGGAGACAGTGCGGGATCACCCCTCCACTTT. The chain is built from TRBV9 and TRBJ1-6, with D tentatively TRBD1 (5 bases). CDR1 is SGDLS and CDR2 is YYNGEE in the germline V gene. This CDR3 is built from 13 residues. V was clipped by 7 bases and J by 10 bases, with 15 bases between them.

The CDR3 spells CASGPRGGLNSPLHF. The CDR3 DNA reads as TGTGCCAGCGGGCCTAGGGGGGGGCTTAATTCACCCCTCCACTTT. The chain combines TRBV2 with TRBJ1-6, with D maybe TRBD1 (6 bases). V lost 8 bases and J 6 bases, leaving 17 bases between the germline ends. There are 15 residues in the CDR3. CDR1 and CDR2 (germline): SNHLY, FYNNEI.

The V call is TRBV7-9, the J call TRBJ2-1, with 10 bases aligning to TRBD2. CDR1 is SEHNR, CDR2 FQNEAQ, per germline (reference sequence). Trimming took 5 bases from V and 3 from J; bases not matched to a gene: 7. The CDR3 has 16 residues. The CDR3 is CASSQSGGAIYNEQFF. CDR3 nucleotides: TGTGCCAGCAGCCAAAGCGGGGGGGCGATCTACAATGAGCAGTTCTTC.

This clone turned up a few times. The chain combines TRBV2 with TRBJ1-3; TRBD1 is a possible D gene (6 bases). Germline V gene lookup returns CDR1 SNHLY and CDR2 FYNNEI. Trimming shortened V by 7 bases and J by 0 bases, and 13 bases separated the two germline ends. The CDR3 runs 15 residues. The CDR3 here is CASTRGLLSGNTIYF. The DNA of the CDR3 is TGTGCCAGCACTAGGGGGTTGCTCTCTGGAAACACCATATATTTT.

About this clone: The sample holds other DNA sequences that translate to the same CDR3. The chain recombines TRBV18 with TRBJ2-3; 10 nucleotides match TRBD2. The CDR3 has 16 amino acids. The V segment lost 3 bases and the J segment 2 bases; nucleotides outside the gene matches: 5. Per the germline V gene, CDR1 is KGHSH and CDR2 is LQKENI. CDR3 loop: CASSPPSGGVTDTQYF. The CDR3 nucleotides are TGTGCCAGCTCACCCCCCAGCGGGGGGGTCACAGATACGCAGTATTTT.